These 20 T cell receptor beta chains were sequenced from one sample in a study of T cell changes during pregnancy in multiple sclerosis. Only in-frame clones appear in the TCRdb table, and some are missing; sequencing was by immunoSEQ multiplex PCR. This table holds 30,000 to 50,000 clones, about 90% found once. The material was CD4+ T cells from peripheral blood mononuclear cells, obtained in the third trimester of pregnancy. The origin of the receptors is a female donor in good health, enrolled as a control in a pregnancy study.

This clone was seen only a few times. V usage is TRBV5-6 and J usage is TRBJ2-1, with TRBD1 as a possible D gene (5 bases). Deletions cut 3 bases from V and 2 bases from J, with 18 bases between. Germline V gives CDR1 SGHDT, CDR2 YYEEEE. The CDR3 extends over 17 amino acids. CDR3 sequence reads: CASSSQQEGFPYNEQFF. As DNA, the CDR3 is TGTGCCAGCAGCTCTCAACAGGAAGGTTTCCCCTACAATGAGCAGTTCTTC.

On this clone itself: One end of the junction fails to match germline, which may point to a read error. The chain recombines TRBV7-9 with TRBJ1-2, with a possible D match to TRBD1 (5 bases). The germline CDR1 and CDR2 sequences are SEHNR and FQNEAQ (reference sequence). CDR3 length: 15 residues. CDR3 nucleotide sequence: TGTGCCAGCACCTTAGGGGAGGGAGAGAACTATGGCTACACCTTC. It translates to CASTLGEGENYGYTF.

CDR3 sequence reads: CASSPLSGLYNEQFF. The CDR3 DNA reads TGTGCCAGCAGCCCCCTGAGCGGGTTATACAATGAGCAGTTCTTC. The genes are TRBV7-2 and TRBJ2-1, with a weak D call TRBD2 (6 bases). V lost 5 bases, J lost 4 bases, and 15 bases lay in between. Germline V gene lookup returns CDR1 SGHTA and CDR2 FQGNSA. CDR3 length: 15 amino acids. The entire variable domain, with the rest obtained from reference TRBV7-2 and TRBJ2-1, is as follows: GAGVSQSPSNKVTEKGKDVELRCDPISGHTALYWYRQSLGQGLEFLIYFQGNSAPDKSGLPSDRFSAERTGGSVSTLTIQRTQQEDSAVYLCASSPLSGLYNEQFFGPGTRLTVL.

The chain is built from TRBV11-2 and TRBJ2-7; D is unresolved. The CDR3 runs to 13 residues. Looked up from germline, CDR1 is SGHAT and CDR2 is FQNNGV. The V and J ends lost 3 bases and 0 bases respectively, with 6 bases between them. The CDR3 reads CASSFSGSYEQYF. CDR3 nucleotides: TGTGCCAGCAGCTTCTCCGGCTCCTACGAGCAGTACTTC.

This chain uses TRBV5-4 with TRBJ2-6; 9 bases align to TRBD1. The CDR3 is made up of 17 amino acids. Germline CDR1 is SGHNT and CDR2 is YYREEE (reference sequence). The trim removed 0 bases at V and 3 bases at J, leaving 4 bases unmatched. CDR3 in DNA: TGTGCCAGCAGCTTGGTGGGACAGGGCTTTGGGGCCAACGTCCTGACTTTC. It codes for CASSLVGQGFGANVLTF.

The gene calls are TRBV2 and TRBJ2-4; D may be TRBD1 (5 bases). The V and J ends lost 4 bases and 1 base respectively, with 20 bases between them. The germline gives CDR1 SNHLY, CDR2 FYNNEI. This CDR3 is built from 18 residues. The CDR3 is CASSGGTDKAWAKNIQYF. The CDR3 DNA follows: TGTGCCAGCAGTGGGGGAACGGACAAAGCTTGGGCCAAAAACATTCAGTACTTC.

This chain links TRBV28 with TRBJ2-5; D perhaps matches TRBD1 (5 bases). The V gene's germline CDR1 is MDHEN and CDR2 SYDVKM. The CDR3 runs to 10 residues. CDR3 nucleotides: TGTTTATGTCCAGGGGAGACCCAGTACTTC. It encodes CLCPGETQYF.

The rearrangement links TRBV4-3 to TRBJ1-2, with D unresolved. V was clipped by 0 bases and J by 4 bases, with 15 bases between them. Per germline, CDR1 LGHNA and CDR2 YSLEER. The length of the CDR3 is 16 residues. This chain's CDR3 is CASSQETGVVGYGYTF. CDR3 coding DNA: TGCGCCAGCAGCCAAGAGACGGGTGTGGTAGGCTATGGCTACACCTTC.

This chain joins TRBV27 and TRBJ2-5; TRBD2 aligns across 11 bases. The J call could be wrong; TRBJ2-7 is a better fit for the DNA end. Germline CDR1 is MNHEY and CDR2 is SMNVEV (reference sequence). The CDR3 consists of 15 residues. The DNA of the CDR3 is TGTGCCAGCAGTCCCACTGGACTAGCGGGCTACGAGCAGTACTTC. It encodes CASSPTGLAGYEQYF.

CDR3: CASRGASGRGETQYF. The CDR3 DNA follows: TGTGCCAGCAGGGGGGCTAGCGGGAGGGGAGAGACCCAGTACTTC. The rearrangement links TRBV28 to TRBJ2-5, with 12 bases that match TRBD2. Trimming at V came to 6 bases and at J to 4 bases, leaving 6 bases not matched to a gene. Germline CDR1 reads MDHEN; CDR2 reads SYDVKM. The CDR3 totals 15 residues.

The chain links TRBV7-9 to TRBJ1-5; D is possibly TRBD1 (5 bases). The CDR3 consists of 14 residues. The V gene lost 6 bases and the J gene lost 0 bases, with 9 bases spanning the gap. Germline V gives CDR1 SEHNR, CDR2 FQNEAQ (reference sequence). The CDR3: CASSWGDSNQPQHF. The DNA of the CDR3 is TGTGCCAGCAGTTGGGGGGATAGCAATCAGCCCCAGCATTTT.

V usage is TRBV2 and J usage is TRBJ2-7, with D hard to call. Trimming left V 2 bases short and J 2 bases short, with 13 bases between. The CDR3 length is 15 residues. Looked up from germline, CDR1 is SNHLY and CDR2 is FYNNEI. The CDR3, as DNA: TGTGCCAGCAGTGAACGAGGCAAAGTTACCTACGAGCAGTACTTC. Amino acids: CASSERGKVTYEQYF.

The CDR3 loop reads CASSQVYGAGGVGEQYF. As DNA, the CDR3 is TGCGCCAGCAGCCAAGTCTACGGCGCAGGGGGCGTGGGCGAGCAGTACTTC. The chain employs TRBV4-1 and TRBJ2-7; 8 bases agree with TRBD1. Trimming removed 1 base from V and 6 bases from J; junction bases left unmatched: 14. The germline CDR1 and CDR2 sequences are MGHRA and YSYEKL. The CDR3 consists of 17 residues.

The CDR3 DNA reads TGTGCCAGCAGTTTAGGGGACAGGCTGTTCTATGGCTACACCTTC. Translation gives CASSLGDRLFYGYTF. This rearrangement joins TRBV28 to TRBJ1-2; 8 bases are shared with TRBD1. The CDR3 runs 15 residues. Germline assignment: CDR1 MDHEN and CDR2 SYDVKM. Unmatched junction bases numbered 6, after V lost 2 bases and J lost 4 bases.

The chain employs TRBV28 and TRBJ2-1, with 8 nucleotides matching TRBD2. The V segment lost 5 bases and the J segment 5 bases; nucleotides outside the gene matches: 8. Germline V lookup: CDR1 MDHEN, CDR2 SYDVKM. The CDR3 is made up of 15 amino acids. The CDR3 DNA reads as TGTGCCAGCAGTCTCTTCCTACTAGCGGACAATGAGCAGTTCTTC. Translating it yields CASSLFLLADNEQFF.

The gene calls are TRBV5-1 and TRBJ2-2; 7 bases are a match to TRBD1. CDR3 length: 14 amino acids. V shed 5 bases and J 6 bases; nucleotides not matched to a gene: 7. Germline V gene lookup returns CDR1 SGHRS and CDR2 YFSETQ. As DNA, the CDR3 is TGCGCCAGCAGGTTTTCCACAGGGGCCGGGGAGCTGTTTTTT. This encodes CASRFSTGAGELFF. Full variable domain (outside the CDR3, taken from reference TRBV5-1 and TRBJ2-2): KAGVTQTPRYLIKTRGQQVTLSCSPISGHRSVSWYQQTPGQGLQFLFEYFSETQRNKGNFPGRFSGRQFSNSRSEMNVSTLELGDSALYLCASRFSTGAGELFFGEGSRLTVL.

V and J are TRBV6-1 and TRBJ2-5, with a possible D match to TRBD2 (5 bases). Germline CDR1 reads MNHNS; CDR2 reads SASEGT. The ends were cut back, 3 bases at V and 11 bases at J, with 16 bases in the middle. The CDR3 is made up of 13 amino acids. The CDR3 coding sequence is TGTGCCAGCAGTGAGCTACTGAGGGTTGAGCAGTACTTC. This codes for CASSELLRVEQYF.

The count of this clone is one. The chain employs TRBV6-5 and TRBJ1-5, with D possibly matching TRBD1 (6 bases). Germline loops: CDR1 MNHEY, CDR2 SVGAGI. The CDR3 sequence is 14 residues long. V was pared by 6 bases and J by 5 bases, with 14 bases between. CDR3 nucleotides: TGTGCCAGCAGGGCCGGGACAAAGGATCAGCCCCAGCATTTT. Its protein product is CASRAGTKDQPQHF.

This chain links TRBV27 with TRBJ1-2; 7 bases are shared with TRBD1. This CDR3 contains 13 residues. In germline, CDR1 is MNHEY, CDR2 SMNVEV (reference sequence). V trimming: 5 bases; J trimming: 5 bases; junction bases outside the gene matches: 5. The chain's CDR3 is CASSIRDRYGYTF. DNA of the CDR3: TGTGCCAGCAGTATTAGGGACAGATATGGCTACACCTTC.

The DNA for the CDR3 is TGTGCCAGCAGTGAAATGACACCAACTAATGAAAAACTGTTTTTT. Translated, it gives CASSEMTPTNEKLFF. The chain carries TRBV6-1 and TRBJ1-4; no reliable D call. Trimming removed 2 bases from V and 0 bases from J, with 7 bases in between. The germline V gene encodes CDR1 MNHNS and CDR2 SASEGT. The CDR3 consists of 15 residues.